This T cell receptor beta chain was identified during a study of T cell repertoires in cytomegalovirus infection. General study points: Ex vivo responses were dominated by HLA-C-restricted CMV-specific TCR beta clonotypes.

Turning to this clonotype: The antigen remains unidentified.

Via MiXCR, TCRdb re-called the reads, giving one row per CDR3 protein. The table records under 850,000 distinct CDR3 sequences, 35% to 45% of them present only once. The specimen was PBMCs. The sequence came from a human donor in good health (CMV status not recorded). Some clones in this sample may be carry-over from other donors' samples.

CDR3 in DNA: TGTGCCAGCAGCTTAGCTGGCGGACCTTCGGTCTATGGCTACACCTTC. It codes for CASSLAGGPSVYGYTF. The chain combines TRBV7-9 with TRBJ1-2; no definite D call. The germline V and J ends were trimmed by 0 bases and 4 bases, with 15 bases remaining between them. This CDR3 comprises 16 residues. Germline V lookup: CDR1 SEHNR, CDR2 FQNEAQ (reference sequence).